One sample yielded the 21 T cell receptor beta chains listed below, sequenced in a study of blood T cells in healthy people across ages. PCR was performed a second time for about 7 to 11 cycles using a sample-barcoded 5' primer and a J-beta primer mix. TCRdb reprocessed the 5' RACE reads with MiXCR, giving one entry per CDR3 protein. Seen here are 780,000 or so distinct CDR3 sequences, more than 55% observed once, and the top ten hold about 26%. The specimen sequenced was blood. Every receptor here comes from a middle-aged man in good health.

This chain connects TRBV11-2 to TRBJ2-3, with unresolved D. From germline, CDR1 is SGHAT and CDR2 FQNNGV. The germline V and J ends were trimmed by 4 bases and 1 base, with 9 bases remaining between them. The CDR3 has 14 residues. The CDR3, as DNA: TGTGCCAGCAGCTATGCGGATCGCACAGATACGCAGTATTTT. Translating it yields CASSYADRTDTQYF.

This chain links TRBV7-9 with TRBJ2-4; TRBD2 agrees at 11 bases. V was clipped by 5 bases and J by 5 bases; unmatched bases: 5. Germline lookup yields CDR1 SEHNR and CDR2 FQNEAQ (reference sequence). The CDR3 consists of 15 residues. The CDR3 loop reads CASSPILAGENIQYF. The DNA of the CDR3 is TGTGCCAGCAGCCCCATACTAGCGGGGGAAAACATTCAGTACTTC.

The DNA for the CDR3 is TGCAGCGCGCACCAAAACAATATGAACACTGAAGCTTTCTTT. It specifies CSAHQNNMNTEAFF. The V gene is TRBV29-1, the J gene TRBJ1-1; unclear D gene. The CDR3 is made up of 14 amino acids. Germline V gene data show CDR1 as SQVTM and CDR2 as ANQGSEA. V was pared by 7 bases and J by 0 bases, with 15 bases between.

At least ten counts were recorded for this clonotype. The CDR3 DNA sequence: TGTGCCAGCAGCCAAGGGGGGGGACAGGGGGCGTACGAGCAGTACTTC. This codes for CASSQGGGQGAYEQYF. The V gene is TRBV4-2, the J gene TRBJ2-7; 12 bases are a match to TRBD1. Germline values: CDR1 LGHNA, CDR2 YNFKEQ. CDR3 length: 16 amino acids. V gave up 1 base and J gave up 4 bases; unmatched junction bases: 5.

This clonotype was seen a handful of times. The genes are TRBV10-3 and TRBJ2-1, with D maybe TRBD1 (6 bases). CDR1 is ENHRY, CDR2 SYGVKD, per germline. The CDR3 runs to 13 residues. V was cut by 7 bases and J by 9 bases, with 16 bases left in between. The CDR3 reads CAINLGGNSEQFF. The DNA for the CDR3 is TGTGCCATCAACCTTGGGGGCAATAGTGAGCAGTTCTTC.

The chain couples TRBV29-1 to TRBJ2-1, with 8 bases fitting TRBD2. Germline lookup yields CDR1 SQVTM and CDR2 ANQGSEA. Trimming removed 4 bases from V and 0 bases from J; junction bases left unmatched: 11. The CDR3 has 17 amino acids. As DNA, the CDR3 is TGCAGCGTTGTTCTCAGCGGGAGCCGAAACTCCTACAATGAGCAGTTCTTC. Its protein product is CSVVLSGSRNSYNEQFF.

J is TRBJ2-7 and V is TRBV11-2; 9 bases are a match to TRBD2. Unmatched junction bases numbered 12, after V lost 5 bases and J lost 1 base. This CDR3 has 17 residues. Germline CDR1 and CDR2: SGHAT and FQNNGV. For the CDR3, the DNA is TGTGCCAGCAGCCTCCAAGCTTCCACTAGCGGGTCCTACGAGCAGTACTTC. Protein: CASSLQASTSGSYEQYF.

The V call is TRBV28, the J call TRBJ2-7, with D perhaps TRBD1 (5 bases). Trimming took off 4 bases at V and 3 bases at J, with 25 bases between the two ends. Germline CDR1 and CDR2: MDHEN and SYDVKM. The CDR3 is made up of 18 amino acids. CDR3 nucleotides: TGTGCCAGCAGTTCATTGGACATCACCACGGGTATACTCTACGAGCAGTACTTC. Its translation is CASSSLDITTGILYEQYF. The complete variable domain, with remaining parts taken from reference TRBV28 and TRBJ2-7, reads DVKVTQSSRYLVKRTGEKVFLECVQDMDHENMFWYRQDPGLGLRLIYFSYDVKMKEKGDIPEGYSVSREKKERFSLILESASTNQTSMYLCASSSLDITTGILYEQYFGPGTRLTVT.

The V and J genes are TRBV28 and TRBJ2-7; possibly TRBD1 for D (5 bases). Per the germline V gene, CDR1 is MDHEN and CDR2 is SYDVKM. V was shortened by 3 bases and J by 7 bases, with 13 bases between the two germline ends. This CDR3 spans 13 amino acids. This chain's CDR3 is CASSFGQGTEQYF. The CDR3 DNA follows: TGTGCCAGCAGTTTCGGCCAGGGCACTGAGCAGTACTTC.

The chain joins TRBV9 to TRBJ2-7; D call uncertain. Germline V CDR1 and CDR2: SGDLS, YYNGEE. The CDR3 spans 11 residues. The V end was cut by 3 bases, the J end by 6 bases, with 7 bases between. In DNA, the CDR3 is TGTGCCAGCAGCGCCGGACCCGAGCAGTACTTC. This codes for CASSAGPEQYF.

The chain couples TRBV20-1 to TRBJ2-1; TRBD2 aligns across 7 bases. The V segment lost 3 bases and the J segment 1 base; nucleotides outside the gene matches: 9. There are 16 residues in the CDR3. Germline V lookup: CDR1 DFQATT, CDR2 SNEGSKA (reference sequence). The DNA for the CDR3 is TGCAGTGCTAGGACTAGCCACCATTATTCCTACAATGAGCAGTTCTTC. Protein: CSARTSHHYSYNEQFF.

J is TRBJ2-5 and V is TRBV7-9, with TRBD1 as a possible D gene (6 bases). CDR1 SEHNR and CDR2 FQNEAQ come from the germline V gene (reference sequence). The CDR3 covers 15 residues. Trimming removed 0 bases from V and 5 bases from J, with 13 bases in between. The CDR3 nucleotides are TGTGCCAGCAGCTTAGCTATAGGGGGTCGCGAGACCCAGTACTTC. Protein: CASSLAIGGRETQYF.

The rearrangement links TRBV28 to TRBJ2-1; maybe TRBD1 (5 bases). Trimming cost V 0 bases and J 6 bases, with 15 bases left between them. The CDR3 is 16 residues long. CDR1 and CDR2 from the germline V gene are MDHEN and SYDVKM. The CDR3 region is CASSLWGQSSGNEQFF. Written as DNA, the CDR3 is TGTGCCAGCAGTTTATGGGGGCAGTCATCAGGCAATGAGCAGTTCTTC.

This chain connects TRBV5-6 to TRBJ2-1; 7 bases line up with TRBD2. The end of the DNA is better explained by TRBJ2-7, so the J call may be wrong. Germline CDR1 SGHDT, CDR2 YYEEEE. This CDR3 contains 16 residues. The DNA for the CDR3 is TGTGCCAGCAGCTTCCGAGCGGGAAGCTCCTACAATGAGCAGTACTTC. Translated: CASSFRAGSSYNEQYF.

The genes are TRBV20-1 and TRBJ2-4; D is unresolved. Germline CDR1 DFQATT, CDR2 SNEGSKA (reference sequence). This CDR3 has 13 amino acids. V lost 4 bases and J lost 0, with 7 bases in between. The CDR3 region is CSATQLAKNIQYF. DNA of the CDR3: TGCAGTGCTACACAGCTAGCCAAAAACATTCAGTACTTC.

J is TRBJ1-2 and V is TRBV29-1; no definite D call. Trimming took off 2 bases at V and 3 bases at J, with 7 bases between the two ends. The V gene's germline CDR1 is SQVTM and CDR2 ANQGSEA. The CDR3 consists of 12 residues. The CDR3, as DNA: TGCAGCGTTGAATCCCTGGACTATGGCTACACCTTC. Its protein is CSVESLDYGYTF.

CDR3 protein: CASSIAVYGYTF. Written as DNA, the CDR3 is TGTGCCAGCAGTATAGCTGTATATGGCTACACCTTC. This chain joins TRBV28 and TRBJ1-2; D is undetermined. V was cut by 5 bases and J by 5 bases, with 9 bases left in between. The CDR3 contains 12 residues. Germline V CDR1 and CDR2: MDHEN, SYDVKM.

This clonotype appeared a few times. This sequence joins TRBV12-3 or TRBV12-4 and TRBJ2-3; D is perhaps TRBD2 (6 bases). V was shortened by 3 bases and J by 2 bases, with 12 bases between the two germline ends. This CDR3 comprises 15 residues. For the CDR3, the DNA is TGTGCCAGCAGTTTTCGTAGCGGAGACACAGATACGCAGTATTTT. Translated: CASSFRSGDTDTQYF.

V and J are TRBV12-3 or TRBV12-4 and TRBJ1-5, with D unclear. The CDR3 length is 13 residues. The ends were cut back, 4 bases at V and 8 bases at J, with 12 bases in the middle. In nucleotides, the CDR3 is TGTGCCAGCAGTTCAGAGGACCCTGAGCCCCAGCATTTT. Encoded protein: CASSSEDPEPQHF.

The gene calls are TRBV6-4 and TRBJ1-4, with 7 bases lining up with TRBD1. With V trimmed by 5 bases and J by 5 bases, 2 bases remained unmatched. This CDR3 comprises 13 residues. Germline CDR1 MRHNA, CDR2 SNTAGT. DNA for the CDR3: TGTGCCAGCAGTCCAGGGGGAAATGAAAAACTGTTTTTT. It translates to CASSPGGNEKLFF.

This clonotype was counted a few times. The CDR3 DNA follows: TGTGCCAGCAGGATTTCCACAGGGGGCAACGAGGAGACCCAGTACTTC. This encodes CASRISTGGNEETQYF. This chain uses TRBV6-2 or TRBV6-3 with TRBJ2-5; 9 bases line up with TRBD1. CDR1 is MNHEY, CDR2 SVGEGT, per germline. J was trimmed by 5 bases and V by 6 bases; bases with no gene match: 13. CDR3 size: 16 residues.